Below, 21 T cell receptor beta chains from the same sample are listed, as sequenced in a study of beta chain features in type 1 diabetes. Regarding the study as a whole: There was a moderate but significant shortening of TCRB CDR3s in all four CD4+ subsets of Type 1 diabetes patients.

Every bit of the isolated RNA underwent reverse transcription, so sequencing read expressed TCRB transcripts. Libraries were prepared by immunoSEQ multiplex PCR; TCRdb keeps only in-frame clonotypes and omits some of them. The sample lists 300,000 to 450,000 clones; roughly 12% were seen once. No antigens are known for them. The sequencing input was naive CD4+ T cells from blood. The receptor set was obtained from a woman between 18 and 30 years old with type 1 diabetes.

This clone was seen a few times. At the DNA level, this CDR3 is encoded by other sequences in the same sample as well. In DNA form, the CDR3 reads TGCGCCAGCAGCCAGGGGCGGAACTATGGCTACACCTTC. Protein: CASSQGRNYGYTF. The V and J genes are TRBV4-3 and TRBJ1-2; tentative D call: TRBD1 (5 bases). CDR1 is LGHNA, CDR2 YSLEER, per germline. The V end lost 3 bases, the J end lost 2 bases, and 7 bases lay between the germline ends. The CDR3 has 13 residues.

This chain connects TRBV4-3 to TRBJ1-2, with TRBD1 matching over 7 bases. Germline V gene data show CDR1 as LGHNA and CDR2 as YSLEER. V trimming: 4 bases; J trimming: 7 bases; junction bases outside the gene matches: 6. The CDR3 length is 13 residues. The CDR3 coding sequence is TGCGCCAGCAGCCCCGGGACAGCTAGTGGCTACACCTTC. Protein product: CASSPGTASGYTF.

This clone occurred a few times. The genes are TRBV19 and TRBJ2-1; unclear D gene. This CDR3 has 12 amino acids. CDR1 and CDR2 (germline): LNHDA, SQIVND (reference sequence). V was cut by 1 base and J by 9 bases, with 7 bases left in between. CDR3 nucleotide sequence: TGTGCCAGTAGTATAGGGTGGAGTGAGCAGTTCTTC. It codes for CASSIGWSEQFF.

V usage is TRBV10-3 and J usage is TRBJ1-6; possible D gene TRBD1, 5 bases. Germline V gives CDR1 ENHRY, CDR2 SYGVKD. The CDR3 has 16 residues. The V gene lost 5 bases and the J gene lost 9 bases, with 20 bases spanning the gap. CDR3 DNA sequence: TGTGCCATCAGTCCGGGTTCTGGGGCAGGGATTTCACCCCTCCACTTT. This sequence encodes CAISPGSGAGISPLHF.

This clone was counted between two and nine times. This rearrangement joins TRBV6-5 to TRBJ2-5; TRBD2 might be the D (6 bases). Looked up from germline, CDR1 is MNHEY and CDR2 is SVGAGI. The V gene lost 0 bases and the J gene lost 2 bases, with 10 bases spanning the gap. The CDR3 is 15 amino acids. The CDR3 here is CASSYSGSRQETQYF. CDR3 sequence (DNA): TGTGCCAGCAGTTACTCCGGGAGCCGACAAGAGACCCAGTACTTC.

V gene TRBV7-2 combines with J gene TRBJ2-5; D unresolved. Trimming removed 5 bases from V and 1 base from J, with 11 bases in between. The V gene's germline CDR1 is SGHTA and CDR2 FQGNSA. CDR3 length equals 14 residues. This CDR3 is CASSPYGSQETQYF. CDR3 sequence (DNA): TGTGCCAGCAGCCCGTACGGTTCCCAAGAGACCCAGTACTTC.

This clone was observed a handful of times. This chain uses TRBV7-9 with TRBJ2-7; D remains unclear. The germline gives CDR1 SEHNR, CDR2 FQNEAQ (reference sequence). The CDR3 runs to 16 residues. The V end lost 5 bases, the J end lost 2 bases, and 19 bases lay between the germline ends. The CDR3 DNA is TGTGCCAGCAGCCTATATGAGACTCTGCAAACCTACGAGCAGTACTTC. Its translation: CASSLYETLQTYEQYF.

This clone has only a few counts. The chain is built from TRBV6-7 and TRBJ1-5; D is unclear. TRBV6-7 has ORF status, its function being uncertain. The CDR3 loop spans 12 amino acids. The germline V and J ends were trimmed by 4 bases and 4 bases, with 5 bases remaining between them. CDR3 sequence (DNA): TGTGCCAGCAGTTTCCAAAATCAGCCCCAGCATTTT. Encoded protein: CASSFQNQPQHF.

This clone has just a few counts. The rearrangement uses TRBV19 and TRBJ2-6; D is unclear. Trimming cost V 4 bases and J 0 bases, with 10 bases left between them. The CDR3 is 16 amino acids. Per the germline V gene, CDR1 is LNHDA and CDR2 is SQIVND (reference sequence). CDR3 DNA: TGTGCCAGTAGTAGAACAGTAAACTCTGGGGCCAACGTCCTGACTTTC. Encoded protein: CASSRTVNSGANVLTF.

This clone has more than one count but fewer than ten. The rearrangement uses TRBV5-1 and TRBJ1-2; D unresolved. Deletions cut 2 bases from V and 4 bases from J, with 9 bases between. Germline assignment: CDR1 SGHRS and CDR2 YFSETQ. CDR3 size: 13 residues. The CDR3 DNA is TGCGCCAGCAGCTTCTCCCTGAGCTATGGCTACACCTTC. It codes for CASSFSLSYGYTF.

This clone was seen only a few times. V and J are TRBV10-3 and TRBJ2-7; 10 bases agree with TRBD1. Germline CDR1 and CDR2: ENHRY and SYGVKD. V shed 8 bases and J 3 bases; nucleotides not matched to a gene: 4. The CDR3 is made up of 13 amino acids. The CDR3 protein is CAIATGGNYEQYF. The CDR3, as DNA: TGTGCCATCGCGACAGGGGGCAACTACGAGCAGTACTTC.

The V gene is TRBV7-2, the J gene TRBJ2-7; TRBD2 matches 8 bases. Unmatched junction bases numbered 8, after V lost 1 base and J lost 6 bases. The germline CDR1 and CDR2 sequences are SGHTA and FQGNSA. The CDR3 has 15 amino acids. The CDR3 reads CASSLVGLEVGEQYF. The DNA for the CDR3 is TGTGCCAGCAGCTTAGTGGGACTAGAGGTAGGCGAGCAGTACTTC.

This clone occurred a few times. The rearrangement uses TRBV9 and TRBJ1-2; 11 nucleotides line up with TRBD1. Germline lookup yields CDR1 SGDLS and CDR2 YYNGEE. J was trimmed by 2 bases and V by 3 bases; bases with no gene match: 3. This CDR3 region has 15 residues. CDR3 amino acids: CASSGTGGINYGYTF. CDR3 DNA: TGTGCCAGCAGCGGGACAGGGGGCATAAACTATGGCTACACCTTC.

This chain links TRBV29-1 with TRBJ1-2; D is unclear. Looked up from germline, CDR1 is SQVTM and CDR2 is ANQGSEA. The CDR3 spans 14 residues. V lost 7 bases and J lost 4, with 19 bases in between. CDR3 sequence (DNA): TGCAGCGAGCATCCGGTACGCTGCATCTATGGCTACACCTTC. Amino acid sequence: CSEHPVRCIYGYTF.

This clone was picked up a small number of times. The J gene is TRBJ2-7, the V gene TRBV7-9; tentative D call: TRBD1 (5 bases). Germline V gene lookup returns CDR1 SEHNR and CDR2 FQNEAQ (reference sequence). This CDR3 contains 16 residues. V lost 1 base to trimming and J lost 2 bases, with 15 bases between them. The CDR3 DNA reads TGTGCCAGCAGCTTAGGGGCGGCAGGGTATACCTACGAGCAGTACTTC. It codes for CASSLGAAGYTYEQYF.

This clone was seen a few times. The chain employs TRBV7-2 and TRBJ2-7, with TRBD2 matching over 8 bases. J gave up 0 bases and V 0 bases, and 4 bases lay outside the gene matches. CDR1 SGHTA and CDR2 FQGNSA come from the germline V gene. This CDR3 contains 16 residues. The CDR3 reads CASSLAGGGSSYEQYF. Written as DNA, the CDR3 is TGTGCCAGCAGCTTAGCGGGCGGGGGGAGCTCCTACGAGCAGTACTTC.

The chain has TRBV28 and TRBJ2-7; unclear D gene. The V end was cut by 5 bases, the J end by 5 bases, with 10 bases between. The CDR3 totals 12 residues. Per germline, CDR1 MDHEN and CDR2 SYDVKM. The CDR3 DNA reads TGTGCCAGCAGTCCCCCTCTCCACGAGCAGTACTTC. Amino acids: CASSPPLHEQYF.

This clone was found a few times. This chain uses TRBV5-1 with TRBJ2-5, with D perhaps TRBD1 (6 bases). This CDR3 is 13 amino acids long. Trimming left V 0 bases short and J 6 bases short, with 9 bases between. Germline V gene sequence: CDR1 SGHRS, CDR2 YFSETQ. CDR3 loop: CASSLEQGKTQYF. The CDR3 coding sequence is TGCGCCAGCAGCTTGGAACAGGGAAAGACCCAGTACTTC.

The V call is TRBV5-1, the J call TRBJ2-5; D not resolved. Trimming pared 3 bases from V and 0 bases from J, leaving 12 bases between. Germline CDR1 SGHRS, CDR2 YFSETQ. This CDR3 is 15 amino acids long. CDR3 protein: CASSWSRVDQETQYF. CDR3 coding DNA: TGCGCCAGCAGCTGGTCGCGTGTAGACCAAGAGACCCAGTACTTC.

The CDR3 DNA sequence: TGTGCCAGCAGTACTAGTGGTGTGGAGACCCAGTACTTC. This gives the protein CASSTSGVETQYF. The gene calls are TRBV7-2 and TRBJ2-5; a possible D gene is TRBD2 (5 bases). V shed 6 bases and J shed 5 bases, with 13 bases lying between them. Germline V gene data show CDR1 as SGHTA and CDR2 as FQGNSA. The CDR3 is made up of 13 amino acids.

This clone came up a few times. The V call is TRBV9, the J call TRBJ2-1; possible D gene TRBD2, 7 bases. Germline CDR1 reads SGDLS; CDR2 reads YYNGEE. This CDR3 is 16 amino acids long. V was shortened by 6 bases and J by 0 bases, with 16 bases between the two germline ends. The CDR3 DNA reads TGTGCCAGCACACTGGGGGGGCCCGGCTCCTACAATGAGCAGTTCTTC. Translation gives CASTLGGPGSYNEQFF. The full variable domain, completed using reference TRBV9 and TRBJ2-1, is DSGVTQTPKHLITATGQRVTLRCSPRSGDLSVYWYQQSLDQGLQFLIQYYNGEERAKGNILERFSAQQFPDLHSELNLSSLELGDSALYFCASTLGGPGSYNEQFFGPGTRLTVL.